The clone carrying this TCR beta chain was detected only once. Its antigen is not known. This sample stems from a study of T cell repertoires in cytomegalovirus infection. TCRdb re-called the reads with MiXCR, one entry per CDR3 protein. This table has 600,000 to 700,000 distinct CDR3 sequences, roughly 36% appearing once. The length of the CDR3 is 14 residues. Germline CDR1 reads SGHTA; CDR2 reads FQGNSA. Trimming removed 1 base from V and 4 bases from J, with 11 bases in between. This chain uses TRBV7-2 with TRBJ2-7; D ambiguous. The sequence derives from a human donor in good health (CMV status not recorded). Some clones in this sample may be carry-over from other donors' samples. The specimen was cultured PBMCs, collected from culture after CMV antigen stimulation. In DNA, the CDR3 is TGTGCCAGCAGCTTAGTTGCGGCTAGATACGAGCAGTACTTC. It translates to CASSLVAARYEQYF.